These 27 T cell receptor beta chains were sequenced from one sample in a study of control samples from healthy donors and cancer patients. The repertoire was sequenced with immunoSEQ multiplex PCR; TCRdb's copy has only in-frame clones and lacks some. The data contain some 410,000 clones, about 93% of them seen just once; the ten biggest clones take up roughly 6.4%. Sequenced input: PBMCs. Source of these receptors: a man aged 35 to 55 with head and neck cancer.

The chain combines TRBV19 with TRBJ2-5, with D possibly TRBD1 on 5 matching bases. The CDR3 consists of 15 residues. Germline V gives CDR1 LNHDA, CDR2 SQIVND (reference sequence). V shed 5 bases and J shed 4 bases, with 17 bases lying between them. CDR3 DNA: TGTGCCAGTAGTTTGGGTTTAGGGGTAAGAGAGACCCAGTACTTC. This translates into CASSLGLGVRETQYF. Combining the CDR3 with reference TRBV19 and TRBJ2-5 gives the whole variable domain DGGITQSPKYLFRKEGQNVTLSCEQNLNHDAMYWYRQDPGQGLRLIYYSQIVNDFQKGDIAEGYSVSREKKESFPLTVTSAQKNPTAFYLCASSLGLGVRETQYFGPGTRLLVL.

The chain is built from TRBV7-9 and TRBJ1-1; D unclear. Per germline, CDR1 SEHNR and CDR2 FQNEAQ (reference sequence). The CDR3 extends over 12 amino acids. Trimming cost V 1 base and J 10 bases, with 10 bases left between them. CDR3 nucleotide sequence: TGTGCCAGCAGCTTAGTCGTACCGAGAGCTTTCTTT. Translating it yields CASSLVVPRAFF.

This clone was seen only once. The chain employs TRBV5-1 and TRBJ1-3; D call uncertain. V was cut by 5 bases and J by 4 bases, with 4 bases left in between. This CDR3 contains 11 residues. Germline lookup yields CDR1 SGHRS and CDR2 YFSETQ. The CDR3 DNA sequence: TGCGCCAGCAGTGACGGAAACACCATATATTTT. Protein: CASSDGNTIYF.

The chain recombines TRBV27 with TRBJ2-1; the match to TRBD1 covers 8 bases. Germline CDR1 and CDR2: MNHEY and SMNVEV (reference sequence). CDR3 size: 16 residues. J was trimmed by 0 bases and V by 0 bases; bases with no gene match: 1. CDR3 nucleotides: TGTGCCAGCAGTTTATCAGACAGGGGCTCCTACAATGAGCAGTTCTTC. It translates to CASSLSDRGSYNEQFF.

This sequence joins TRBV11-2 and TRBJ1-1, with D possibly being TRBD1 (5 bases). The CDR3 loop spans 14 amino acids. Trimming took 7 bases from V and 3 from J, leaving 15 bases between them. The germline gives CDR1 SGHAT, CDR2 FQNNGV. The CDR3 DNA reads TGTGCCAGCACCCCTTGGGGGTATTACACTGAAGCTTTCTTT. It codes for CASTPWGYYTEAFF.

This chain uses TRBV10-1 with TRBJ1-1; D unclear. Germline CDR1 is WNHNN and CDR2 is SYGVQD (reference sequence). This CDR3 contains 13 residues. V dropped 5 bases and J dropped 2 bases, with 9 bases sitting between them. DNA for the CDR3: TGCGCCAGCAGTACCGGGAAAAACACTGAAGCTTTCTTT. This codes for CASSTGKNTEAFF.

The chain combines TRBV6-6 with TRBJ2-7; D is unclear. V lost 2 bases, J lost 1 base, and 9 bases lay in between. The V gene's germline CDR1 is MNHNY and CDR2 SVGAGI (reference sequence). The CDR3 has 14 amino acids. CDR3 residues: CASSYVAGSYEQYF. CDR3 DNA: TGTGCCAGCAGTTACGTTGCCGGATCCTACGAGCAGTACTTC.

This chain joins TRBV19 and TRBJ1-2; 8 nucleotides align to TRBD1. Germline CDR1 is LNHDA and CDR2 is SQIVND (reference sequence). The CDR3 length is 15 residues. Losses at the gene ends were 5 bases for V and 4 bases for J; bases not matched to a gene: 9. CDR3 amino acids: CASSPQGDVGYGYTF. The DNA for the CDR3 is TGTGCCAGTAGTCCACAGGGGGATGTTGGCTATGGCTACACCTTC.

The chain links TRBV6-1 to TRBJ1-1; D gene unclear. V dropped 2 bases and J dropped 4 bases, with 2 bases sitting between them. The CDR3 covers 11 residues. Germline V gene lookup returns CDR1 MNHNS and CDR2 SASEGT. CDR3 sequence (DNA): TGTGCCAGCAGTGAACCCACTGAAGCTTTCTTT. Translated: CASSEPTEAFF.

In regard to this clone: The sample holds other DNA sequences that translate to the same CDR3. The V gene is TRBV5-1, the J gene TRBJ1-1, with D unresolved. Trimming shortened V by 0 bases and J by 2 bases, and 8 bases separated the two germline ends. The CDR3 runs to 14 residues. Germline V gene data show CDR1 as SGHRS and CDR2 as YFSETQ. Here the CDR3 reads CASSLVAENTEAFF. CDR3 DNA: TGCGCCAGCAGCTTGGTGGCAGAAAACACTGAAGCTTTCTTT.

This rearrangement joins TRBV9 to TRBJ2-3; no clear D gene. This CDR3 has 11 amino acids. Trimming removed 0 bases at V and 6 bases at J, with 2 bases between. The germline gives CDR1 SGDLS, CDR2 YYNGEE. For the CDR3, the DNA is TGTGCCAGCAGCGTAGGGGATACGCAGTATTTT. Protein sequence: CASSVGDTQYF.

This rearrangement joins TRBV5-1 to TRBJ2-3; 9 bases align to TRBD2. Per germline, CDR1 SGHRS and CDR2 YFSETQ. This CDR3 region has 15 residues. Trimming cost V 2 bases and J 3 bases; bases outside gene matches: 4. The CDR3: CASSLAGGWTDTQYF. In nucleotides, the CDR3 is TGCGCCAGCAGCTTAGCGGGAGGATGGACAGATACGCAGTATTTT.

The chain couples TRBV7-9 to TRBJ1-1; TRBD1 might be the D (6 bases). The CDR3 is 14 residues long. Trimming took 4 bases from V and 3 from J, leaving 12 bases between them. The germline gives CDR1 SEHNR, CDR2 FQNEAQ (reference sequence). The DNA for the CDR3 is TGTGCCAGCAGCTACCGACAGGAGCACACTGAAGCTTTCTTT. It encodes CASSYRQEHTEAFF.

V usage is TRBV7-8 and J usage is TRBJ2-1, with 10 nucleotides matching TRBD1. Trimming cost V 5 bases and J 7 bases; bases outside gene matches: 8. CDR1 is SGHVS and CDR2 is FQNEAQ in the germline V gene. This CDR3 has 15 residues. CDR3 protein: CASSPRDRGENEQFF. The DNA for the CDR3 is TGTGCCAGCAGCCCACGGGACAGGGGCGAGAATGAGCAGTTCTTC.

This clone was seen a single time. This chain links TRBV13 with TRBJ2-3; D not resolved. Germline-derived CDR1 and CDR2 are PRHDT and FYEKMQ (reference sequence). V gave up 7 bases and J gave up 6 bases, with 5 bases separating them. This CDR3 has 10 residues. The CDR3 DNA is TGTGCCAGCATCAATGATACGCAGTATTTT. Protein sequence: CASINDTQYF.

This chain connects TRBV27 to TRBJ2-1; TRBD1 or TRBD2 may be the D gene (5 bases each). The germline CDR1 and CDR2 sequences are MNHEY and SMNVEV (reference sequence). V shed 6 bases and J shed 7 bases, with 19 bases lying between them. There are 15 residues in the CDR3. The CDR3 reads CASSWGKRVANEQFF. The CDR3, as DNA: TGTGCCAGCAGCTGGGGGAAGAGGGTGGCAAATGAGCAGTTCTTC.

V usage is TRBV28 and J usage is TRBJ1-5; TRBD1 agrees at 7 bases. Germline V gene data show CDR1 as MDHEN and CDR2 as SYDVKM. V trimming: 3 bases; J trimming: 2 bases; junction bases outside the gene matches: 7. This CDR3 is 16 amino acids long. CDR3 sequence: CASSFPGTAGNQPQHF. CDR3 nucleotide sequence: TGTGCCAGCAGTTTCCCCGGGACAGCAGGCAATCAGCCCCAGCATTTT.

The J gene is TRBJ2-1, the V gene TRBV7-9; possible D gene TRBD2, 6 bases. CDR1 SEHNR and CDR2 FQNEAQ come from the germline V gene (reference sequence). The CDR3 has 17 residues. The V and J ends lost 1 base and 0 bases respectively, with 13 bases between them. CDR3 residues: CASSLGSGGVSYNEQFF. The CDR3 DNA reads TGTGCCAGCAGCTTAGGGTCGGGCGGGGTCTCCTACAATGAGCAGTTCTTC.

The rearrangement uses TRBV5-1 and TRBJ2-1; TRBD2 matches 8 bases. This CDR3 has 18 amino acids. V was clipped by 0 bases and J by 4 bases; unmatched bases: 12. Germline V CDR1 and CDR2: SGHRS, YFSETQ. CDR3 nucleotide sequence: TGCGCCAGCAGCTTGGTGGGGACCGGGGCTAGCGGGTACAATGAGCAGTTCTTC. Protein sequence: CASSLVGTGASGYNEQFF.

The gene calls are TRBV4-1 and TRBJ2-2; D uncertain. In germline, CDR1 is MGHRA, CDR2 YSYEKL. V lost 0 bases and J 2 bases, leaving 10 bases between the germline ends. The CDR3 covers 16 residues. CDR3 amino acids: CASSQDPLLNTGELFF. In DNA form, the CDR3 reads TGCGCCAGCAGCCAAGATCCCCTCCTAAACACCGGGGAGCTGTTTTTT.

As regards this clone: Other DNA sequences in the sample encode the same CDR3. The chain is built from TRBV27 and TRBJ2-7; 7 bases line up with TRBD1. The V gene end was trimmed by 4 bases and the J gene end by 1 base; junction bases not matched to a gene: 1. The CDR3 is made up of 13 amino acids. Germline V lookup: CDR1 MNHEY, CDR2 SMNVEV (reference sequence). In DNA form, the CDR3 reads TGTGCCAGCAGTTACAGGGGTTCCTACGAGCAGTACTTC. Its translation: CASSYRGSYEQYF.

The V gene is TRBV3-1 (or the pseudogene TRBV3-2), the J gene TRBJ1-2; weak D call: TRBD1 (5 bases). The germline V gene has CDR1 LGHDT and CDR2 YNNKEL (reference sequence). This CDR3 has 12 residues. Between the trimmed V and J ends, which lost 4 bases and 4 bases, there was a span of 7 bases. Here the CDR3 DNA reads TGTGCCAGCAGCCCTGGGACCTATGGCTACACCTTC. Translated: CASSPGTYGYTF.

This clone is a singleton in its sample. V is TRBV27 and J is TRBJ1-2; 9 positions agree with TRBD1. The CDR3 runs to 15 residues. V shed 6 bases and J 4 bases; nucleotides not matched to a gene: 9. Germline CDR1 reads MNHEY; CDR2 reads SMNVEV (reference sequence). The DNA of the CDR3 is TGTGCCAGCAGCCCGAACAGGGGGCTGATCTATGGCTACACCTTC. Its translation: CASSPNRGLIYGYTF.

This chain links TRBV30 with TRBJ2-5, with TRBD2 identical over 8 bases. CDR3 length: 16 amino acids. V dropped 2 bases and J dropped 0; count of bases not matched to a gene: 8. Germline assignment: CDR1 GTSNPN and CDR2 SVGIG (reference sequence). The CDR3 sequence is CAWSRAGGAYQETQYF. CDR3 coding DNA: TGTGCCTGGAGTCGCGCGGGGGGCGCGTACCAAGAGACCCAGTACTTC.

CDR3 in amino acids: CSVVWSGRAVSDNEQFF. The CDR3 DNA reads as TGCAGCGTTGTCTGGAGCGGGAGGGCCGTTTCGGACAATGAGCAGTTCTTC. The chain carries TRBV29-1 and TRBJ2-1, with 10 positions matching TRBD2. The CDR3 has 17 amino acids. From germline, CDR1 is SQVTM and CDR2 ANQGSEA. With 4 bases clipped from V and 5 bases from J, the junction kept 14 bases outside the gene matches.

This chain connects TRBV18 to TRBJ1-1; weak D call: TRBD1 (6 bases). The CDR3 contains 14 residues. The V end lost 4 bases, the J end lost 0 bases, and 9 bases lay between the germline ends. Germline CDR1 reads KGHSH; CDR2 reads LQKENI. The CDR3 sequence: CASSLQGMNTEAFF. In DNA form, the CDR3 reads TGTGCCAGCTCACTCCAGGGGATGAACACTGAAGCTTTCTTT. The full variable domain, its missing parts supplied by reference TRBV18 and TRBJ1-1, is NAGVMQNPRHLVRRRGQEARLRCSPMKGHSHVYWYRQLPEEGLKFMVYLQKENIIDESGMPKERFSAEFPKEGPSILRIQQVVRGDSAAYFCASSLQGMNTEAFFGQGTRLTVV.

J is TRBJ2-5 and V is TRBV3-1 (or the pseudogene TRBV3-2), with a possible D match to TRBD1 (6 bases). Germline V CDR1 and CDR2: LGHDT, YNNKEL (reference sequence). V was clipped by 4 bases and J by 4 bases, with 16 bases between them. The CDR3 has 15 residues. The CDR3: CASSLFTGTLETQYF. Here the CDR3 DNA reads TGTGCCAGCAGCCTTTTCACAGGGACCCTAGAGACCCAGTACTTC.